The 19 T cell receptor beta chains below come from one sample, sequenced in a study of blood T cell repertoires in COVID-19. Using immunoSEQ multiplex PCR, the repertoire was profiled, and TCRdb retains in-frame clones only, with some absent. The sample has approximately 120,000 clones; about 80% are singletons. Sequenced sample: peripheral blood. These receptors originate from a human donor in a cohort sampled during active COVID-19.

The genes are TRBV5-1 and TRBJ1-1; 9 bases agree with TRBD1. Unmatched junction bases numbered 5, after V lost 3 bases and J lost 5 bases. Germline V gene data show CDR1 as SGHRS and CDR2 as YFSETQ. This CDR3 is built from 14 residues. The CDR3: CASSSGTGLTEAFF. The CDR3 bases are TGCGCCAGCAGCTCGGGGACAGGGTTGACTGAAGCTTTCTTT.

The chain couples TRBV4-1 to TRBJ1-1, with 9 bases aligning to TRBD1. From germline, CDR1 is MGHRA and CDR2 YSYEKL. This CDR3 is 15 amino acids long. J was trimmed by 3 bases and V by 1 base; bases with no gene match: 3. The CDR3 region is CASSQVWTGDTEAFF. Written as DNA, the CDR3 is TGCGCCAGCAGCCAAGTATGGACAGGGGACACTGAAGCTTTCTTT.

This clone was recorded at least ten times. CDR3 nucleotide sequence: TGTGCCAGCCAAGGGGAAGTGAGCACTGAAGCTTTCTTT. This encodes CASQGEVSTEAFF. The J gene is TRBJ1-1, the V gene TRBV2, with D possibly matching TRBD1 (5 bases). This CDR3 region has 13 residues. V was cut by 8 bases and J by 4 bases, with 14 bases left in between. Germline V lookup: CDR1 SNHLY, CDR2 FYNNEI. Full variable domain (remainder filled in from reference TRBV2 and TRBJ1-1): EPEVTQTPSHQVTQMGQEVILRCVPISNHLYFYWYRQILGQKVEFLVSFYNNEISEKSEIFDDQFSVERPDGSNFTLKIRSTKLEDSAMYFCASQGEVSTEAFFGQGTRLTVV.

This clone has just one count. This chain connects TRBV28 to TRBJ1-2; D gene unclear. CDR1 and CDR2 (germline): MDHEN, SYDVKM. V gave up 5 bases and J gave up 7 bases, with 14 bases separating them. The CDR3 runs 13 residues. DNA for the CDR3: TGTGCCAGCAGTCCTGACATTACCCCTGGCTACACCTTC. Translated: CASSPDITPGYTF.

This chain links TRBV3-1 (or the pseudogene TRBV3-2) with TRBJ2-3; tentative D call: TRBD2 (6 bases). This CDR3 region has 16 residues. The germline gives CDR1 LGHDT, CDR2 YNNKEL (reference sequence). V lost 3 bases to trimming and J lost 2 bases, with 15 bases between them. The CDR3 reads CASSQGIREYTDTQYF. DNA for the CDR3: TGTGCCAGCAGCCAGGGCATCCGGGAGTACACAGATACGCAGTATTTT.

This clone was observed a handful of times. The chain combines TRBV30 with TRBJ1-1, with TRBD1 as a possible D gene (6 bases). Germline V gene data show CDR1 as GTSNPN and CDR2 as SVGIG (reference sequence). Deletions cut 3 bases from V and 0 bases from J, with 8 bases between. This CDR3 comprises 13 residues. The CDR3 nucleotides are TGTGCCTGGAGGGACAGCATGAACACTGAAGCTTTCTTT. Its protein is CAWRDSMNTEAFF.

V gene TRBV28 combines with J gene TRBJ1-5; TRBD1 is a possible D gene (5 bases). Germline CDR1 is MDHEN and CDR2 is SYDVKM. With 6 bases removed from V and 1 base from J, the gap between germline ends came to 37 bases. CDR3 length: 23 residues. The CDR3 DNA follows: TGTGCCAGCAGCTCCCTCAACCTAAACCGGTTGTGGACACAACTTGGGAGCAATCAGCCCCAGCATTTT. This encodes CASSSLNLNRLWTQLGSNQPQHF.

The chain is built from TRBV5-1 and TRBJ2-7, with TRBD2 identical over 11 bases. Germline CDR1 and CDR2: SGHRS and YFSETQ. The J segment lost 4 bases and the V segment lost 4 bases, leaving 4 bases of the junction unmatched. The CDR3 has 14 residues. The CDR3 nucleotides read TGCGCCAGCAGCCCTAGCGGGGGGTTGTACGAGCAGTACTTC. It encodes CASSPSGGLYEQYF.

The gene calls are TRBV1 and TRBJ1-1; whether TRBD1, the table's D call, matches the DNA was not checked. TRBV1 is noted as a pseudogene. The CDR3 runs to 15 residues. The CDR3 region has the DNA TGCACCAGCAGCCTCCAGGGATCTTCGAACACTGAAGCTTTCTTT. Residues: CTSSLQGSSNTEAFF.

The V call is TRBV11-2, the J call TRBJ2-7, with a possible D match to TRBD1 (6 bases). Germline assignment: CDR1 SGHAT and CDR2 FQNNGV. The length of the CDR3 is 12 residues. Between the trimmed V and J ends, which lost 5 bases and 6 bases, there was a span of 11 bases. CDR3 nucleotide sequence: TGTGCCAGCAGCAAAGACAGGACCGAGCAGTACTTC. Translation gives CASSKDRTEQYF.

This clone was found a few times. The chain links TRBV6-6 to TRBJ2-7; 7 bases are shared with TRBD2. Germline lookup yields CDR1 MNHNY and CDR2 SVGAGI (reference sequence). The length of the CDR3 is 15 residues. The V and J ends lost 6 bases and 0 bases, in that order; junction bases with no gene match: 8. CDR3 region: CASSPWGGSSYEQYF. The CDR3 DNA reads as TGTGCCAGCAGCCCCTGGGGGGGAAGCTCCTACGAGCAGTACTTC.

This chain uses TRBV6-6 with TRBJ2-7; 12 bases are a match to TRBD1. This CDR3 spans 15 amino acids. V was clipped by 5 bases and J by 4 bases; unmatched bases: 6. The germline CDR1 and CDR2 sequences are MNHNY and SVGAGI (reference sequence). The CDR3 nucleotides read TGTGCCAGCAGTCCCGGGACAGGGGGCCGATACGAGCAGTACTTC. Translated, it gives CASSPGTGGRYEQYF.

This sequence joins TRBV6-6 and TRBJ1-6; D is unresolved. The V gene lost 6 bases and the J gene lost 5 bases, with 14 bases spanning the gap. Germline V gene lookup returns CDR1 MNHNY and CDR2 SVGAGI (reference sequence). The CDR3 is 15 residues long. CDR3 in DNA: TGTGCCAGCAGCAAGGACGGAGGGAATAATTCACCCCTCCACTTT. Translating it yields CASSKDGGNNSPLHF.

Comment on this clone: The same CDR3 arises from other DNA sequences in this sample as well. The rearrangement uses TRBV5-1 and TRBJ1-2; a possible D gene is TRBD1 (5 bases). CDR3 length: 13 residues. Germline assignment: CDR1 SGHRS and CDR2 YFSETQ. V lost 0 bases to trimming and J lost 7 bases, with 10 bases between them. The CDR3 here is CASSLAGRSGYTF. The CDR3 region has the DNA TGCGCCAGCAGCTTGGCAGGGAGGAGTGGCTACACCTTC.

This sequence joins TRBV7-8 and TRBJ1-2; 8 bases line up with TRBD1. CDR1 and CDR2 from the germline V gene are SGHVS and FQNEAQ. The junction had 5 bases not matched to a gene; V was cut back by 1 base and J by 1 base. CDR3 length: 16 residues. The chain's CDR3 is CASSLDGQGRNYGYTF. CDR3 bases: TGTGCCAGCAGCTTAGATGGACAGGGCCGTAACTATGGCTACACCTTC.

The genes are TRBV28 and TRBJ2-7, with a possible D match to TRBD1 (5 bases). V was clipped by 2 bases and J by 7 bases, with 15 bases between them. This CDR3 region has 14 residues. The germline V gene encodes CDR1 MDHEN and CDR2 SYDVKM. The CDR3 sequence: CASSLRGRRVEQYF. The CDR3 DNA reads TGTGCCAGCAGTTTAAGGGGTCGAAGGGTGGAGCAGTACTTC.

This rearrangement joins TRBV4-1 to TRBJ2-7; a weak D match, TRBD1 (6 bases). Looked up from germline, CDR1 is MGHRA and CDR2 is YSYEKL. This CDR3 is 15 amino acids long. The V end lost 6 bases, the J end lost 2 bases, and 17 bases lay between the germline ends. This CDR3 is CASSLLDSRPYEQYF. The CDR3, as DNA: TGCGCCAGCAGTCTACTGGACAGCCGCCCCTACGAGCAGTACTTC.

The chain carries TRBV6-1 and TRBJ2-1; TRBD2 matches at 10 bases. The germline V gene encodes CDR1 MNHNS and CDR2 SASEGT. V trimming: 6 bases; J trimming: 10 bases; junction bases outside the gene matches: 12. The CDR3 extends over 15 amino acids. CDR3 in DNA: TGTGCCAGCAGCGGGCTAGCGGGGGACGGAGGGGAGCAGTTCTTC. Encoded protein: CASSGLAGDGGEQFF.

The rearrangement links TRBV27 to TRBJ2-7, with D perhaps matching TRBD2 (6 bases). Germline V gene data show CDR1 as MNHEY and CDR2 as SMNVEV (reference sequence). V was shortened by 10 bases and J by 3 bases, with 16 bases between the two germline ends. The CDR3 totals 13 residues. In DNA, the CDR3 is TGTGCCACTAGCCGGAGGGAGAACTACGAGCAGTACTTC. This codes for CATSRRENYEQYF.